This T cell receptor beta chain was sequenced in a study of T cell responses to AZD1222 COVID-19 vaccine. Profiled with immunoSEQ multiplex PCR; TCRdb holds only in-frame clones, not every one. The sample contains fewer than 110,000 clones, 85% to 95% of which appear only once. In germline, CDR1 is SGDLS, CDR2 YYNGEE. The CDR3 loop spans 16 amino acids. Trimming left V 0 bases short and J 2 bases short, with 12 bases between. This specimen consisted of peripheral blood, obtained 28 days after the second AZD1222 dose. This clonotype was sampled from an adult who received the AZD1222 COVID-19 vaccine. V is TRBV9 and J is TRBJ2-1, with D possibly TRBD2 on 5 matching bases. The CDR3 DNA follows: TGTGCCAGCAGCGTAGGGCGGGCCCCCGCCTACAATGAGCAGTTCTTC. Translated: CASSVGRAPAYNEQFF. Full variable domain (remainder filled in from reference TRBV9 and TRBJ2-1): DSGVTQTPKHLITATGQRVTLRCSPRSGDLSVYWYQQSLDQGLQFLIQYYNGEERAKGNILERFSAQQFPDLHSELNLSSLELGDSALYFCASSVGRAPAYNEQFFGPGTRLTVL.